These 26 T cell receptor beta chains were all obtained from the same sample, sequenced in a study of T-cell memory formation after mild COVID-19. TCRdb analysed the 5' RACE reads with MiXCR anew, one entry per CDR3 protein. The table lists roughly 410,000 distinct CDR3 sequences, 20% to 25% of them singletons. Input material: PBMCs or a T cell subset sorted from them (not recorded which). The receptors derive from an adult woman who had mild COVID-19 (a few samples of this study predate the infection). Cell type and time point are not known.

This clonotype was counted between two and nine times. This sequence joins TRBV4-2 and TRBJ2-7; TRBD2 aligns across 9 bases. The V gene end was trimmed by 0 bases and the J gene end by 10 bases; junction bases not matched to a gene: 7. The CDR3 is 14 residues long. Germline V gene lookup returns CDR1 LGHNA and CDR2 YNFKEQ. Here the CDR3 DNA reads TGTGCCAGCAGCCAAGACAGGGGTAGCGGGAGCCAGTACTTC. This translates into CASSQDRGSGSQYF.

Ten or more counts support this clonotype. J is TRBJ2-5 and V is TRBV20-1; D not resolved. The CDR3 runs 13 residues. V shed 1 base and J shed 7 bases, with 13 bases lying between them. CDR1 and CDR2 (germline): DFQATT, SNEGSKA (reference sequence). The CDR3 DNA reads TGCAGTGCTAGAGCCTCTGGCCTTGGGACCCAGTACTTC. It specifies CSARASGLGTQYF.

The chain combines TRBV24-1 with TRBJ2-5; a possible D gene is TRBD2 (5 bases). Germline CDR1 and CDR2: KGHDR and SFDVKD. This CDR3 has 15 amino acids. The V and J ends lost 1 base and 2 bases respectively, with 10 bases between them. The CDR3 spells CATSDFGLAQETQYF. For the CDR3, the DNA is TGTGCCACCAGTGATTTCGGCCTAGCTCAAGAGACCCAGTACTTC.

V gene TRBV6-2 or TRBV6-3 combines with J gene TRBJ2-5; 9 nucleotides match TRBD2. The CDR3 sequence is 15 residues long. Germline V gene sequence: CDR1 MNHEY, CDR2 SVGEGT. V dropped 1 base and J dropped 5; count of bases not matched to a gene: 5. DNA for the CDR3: TGTGCCAGCAGTTACTTGGCTAGCGGGACTGAGACCCAGTACTTC. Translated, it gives CASSYLASGTETQYF.

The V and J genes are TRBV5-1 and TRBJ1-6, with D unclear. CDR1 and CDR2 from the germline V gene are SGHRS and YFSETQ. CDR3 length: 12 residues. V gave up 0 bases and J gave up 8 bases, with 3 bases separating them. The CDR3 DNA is TGCGCCAGCAGCTTGGATGATTCACCCCTCCACTTT. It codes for CASSLDDSPLHF.

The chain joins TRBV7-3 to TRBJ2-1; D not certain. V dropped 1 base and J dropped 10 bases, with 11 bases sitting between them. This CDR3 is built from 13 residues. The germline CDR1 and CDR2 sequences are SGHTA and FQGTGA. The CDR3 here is CASSLNWGGEQFF. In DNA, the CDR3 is TGTGCCAGCAGCTTAAACTGGGGTGGAGAGCAGTTCTTC.

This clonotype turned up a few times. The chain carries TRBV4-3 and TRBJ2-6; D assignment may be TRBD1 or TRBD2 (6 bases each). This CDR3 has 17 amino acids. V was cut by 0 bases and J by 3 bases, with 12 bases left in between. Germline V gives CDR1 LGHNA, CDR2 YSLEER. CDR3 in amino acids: CASSQDRGLSGANVLTF. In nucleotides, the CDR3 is TGCGCCAGCAGCCAAGATCGGGGGCTCAGTGGGGCCAACGTCCTGACTTTC.

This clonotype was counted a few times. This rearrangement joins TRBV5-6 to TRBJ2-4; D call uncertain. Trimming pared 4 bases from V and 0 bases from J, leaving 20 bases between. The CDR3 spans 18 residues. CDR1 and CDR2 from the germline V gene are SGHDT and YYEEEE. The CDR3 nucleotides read TGTGCCAGCAGCCTGACCACTGGGCTCGAGTCAGCCAAAAACATTCAGTACTTC. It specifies CASSLTTGLESAKNIQYF. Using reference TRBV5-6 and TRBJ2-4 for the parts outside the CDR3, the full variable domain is DAGVTQSPTHLIKTRGQQVTLRCSPKSGHDTVSWYQQALGQGPQFIFQYYEEEERQRGNFPDRFSGHQFPNYSSELNVNALLLGDSALYLCASSLTTGLESAKNIQYFGAGTRLSVL.

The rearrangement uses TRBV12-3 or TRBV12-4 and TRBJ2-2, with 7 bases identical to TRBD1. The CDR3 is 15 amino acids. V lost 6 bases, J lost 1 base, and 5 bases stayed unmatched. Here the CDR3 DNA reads TGTGCCAGCAGACCGACAGGGAAGAACACCGGGGAGCTGTTTTTT. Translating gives CASRPTGKNTGELFF.

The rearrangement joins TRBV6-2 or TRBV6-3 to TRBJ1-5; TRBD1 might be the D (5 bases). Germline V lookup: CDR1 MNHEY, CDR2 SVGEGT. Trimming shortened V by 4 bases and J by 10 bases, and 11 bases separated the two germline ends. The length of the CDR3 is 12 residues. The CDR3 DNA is TGTGCCAGCAGTTCATGGCAGGGACCCCAGCATTTT. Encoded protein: CASSSWQGPQHF.

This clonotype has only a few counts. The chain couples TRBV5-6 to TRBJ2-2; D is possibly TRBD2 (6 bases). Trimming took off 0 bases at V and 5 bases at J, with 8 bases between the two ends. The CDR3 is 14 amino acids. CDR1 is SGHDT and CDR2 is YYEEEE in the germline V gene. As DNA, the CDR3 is TGTGCCAGCAGCTTGGCGGGGAGGACCGGGGAGCTGTTTTTT. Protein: CASSLAGRTGELFF. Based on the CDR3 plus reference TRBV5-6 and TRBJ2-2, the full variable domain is DAGVTQSPTHLIKTRGQQVTLRCSPKSGHDTVSWYQQALGQGPQFIFQYYEEEERQRGNFPDRFSGHQFPNYSSELNVNALLLGDSALYLCASSLAGRTGELFFGEGSRLTVL.

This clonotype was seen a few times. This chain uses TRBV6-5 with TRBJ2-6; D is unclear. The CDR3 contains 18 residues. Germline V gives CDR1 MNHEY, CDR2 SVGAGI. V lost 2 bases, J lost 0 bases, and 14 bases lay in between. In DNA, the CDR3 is TGTGCCAGCAGTTACGAAGGGTCCGCCGTCTCTGGGGCCAACGTCCTGACTTTC. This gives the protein CASSYEGSAVSGANVLTF.

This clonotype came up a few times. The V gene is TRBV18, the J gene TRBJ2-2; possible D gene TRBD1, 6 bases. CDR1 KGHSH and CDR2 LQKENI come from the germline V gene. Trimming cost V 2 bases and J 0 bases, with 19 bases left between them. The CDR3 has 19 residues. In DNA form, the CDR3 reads TGTGCCAGCTCACCAGGGCCACAGAGGGGGAGTTCGAACACCGGGGAGCTGTTTTTT. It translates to CASSPGPQRGSSNTGELFF.

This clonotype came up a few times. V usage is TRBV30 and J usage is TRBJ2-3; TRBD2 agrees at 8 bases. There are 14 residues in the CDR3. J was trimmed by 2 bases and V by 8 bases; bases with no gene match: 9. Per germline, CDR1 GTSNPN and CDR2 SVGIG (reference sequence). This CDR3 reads CARVVSGVTDTQYF. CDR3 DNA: TGTGCCCGAGTGGTTAGCGGGGTCACAGATACGCAGTATTTT. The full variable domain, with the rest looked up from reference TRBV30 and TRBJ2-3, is SQTIHQWPATLVQPVGSPLSLECTVEGTSNPNLYWYRQAAGRGLQLLFYSVGIGQISSEVPQNLSASRPQDRQFILSSKKLLLSDSGFYLCARVVSGVTDTQYFGPGTRLTVL.

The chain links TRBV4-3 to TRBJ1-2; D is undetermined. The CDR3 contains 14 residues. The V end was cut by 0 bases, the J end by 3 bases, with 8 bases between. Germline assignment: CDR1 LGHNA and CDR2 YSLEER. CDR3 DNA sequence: TGCGCCAGCAGCCAAGAGGCATCTCACTATGGCTACACCTTC. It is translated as CASSQEASHYGYTF.

This CDR3 is CASSREGNTEAFF. The CDR3 DNA follows: TGTGCCAGCAGTCGGGAGGGAAACACTGAAGCTTTCTTT. The chain has TRBV6-4 and TRBJ1-1; D is undetermined. V lost 5 bases and J lost 2, with 9 bases in between. CDR3 length: 13 residues. The germline gives CDR1 MRHNA, CDR2 SNTAGT.

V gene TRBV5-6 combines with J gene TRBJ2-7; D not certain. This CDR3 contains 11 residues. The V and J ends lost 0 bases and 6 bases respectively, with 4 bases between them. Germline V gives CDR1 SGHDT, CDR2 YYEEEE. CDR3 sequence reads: CASSLGIEQYF. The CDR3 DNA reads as TGTGCCAGCAGCTTGGGGATCGAGCAGTACTTC.

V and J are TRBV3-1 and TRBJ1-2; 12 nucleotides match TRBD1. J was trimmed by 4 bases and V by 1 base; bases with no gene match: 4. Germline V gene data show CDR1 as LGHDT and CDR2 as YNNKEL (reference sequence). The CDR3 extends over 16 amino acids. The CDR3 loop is CASSQVRDRGLYGYTF. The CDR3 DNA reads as TGTGCCAGCAGCCAAGTACGGGACAGGGGGCTCTATGGCTACACCTTC.

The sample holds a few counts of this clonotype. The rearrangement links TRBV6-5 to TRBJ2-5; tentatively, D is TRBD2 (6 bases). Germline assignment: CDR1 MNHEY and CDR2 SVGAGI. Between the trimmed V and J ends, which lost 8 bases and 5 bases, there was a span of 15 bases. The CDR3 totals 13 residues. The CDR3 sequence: CASVPAGWETQYF. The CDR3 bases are TGTGCCAGCGTGCCCGCGGGATGGGAGACCCAGTACTTC.

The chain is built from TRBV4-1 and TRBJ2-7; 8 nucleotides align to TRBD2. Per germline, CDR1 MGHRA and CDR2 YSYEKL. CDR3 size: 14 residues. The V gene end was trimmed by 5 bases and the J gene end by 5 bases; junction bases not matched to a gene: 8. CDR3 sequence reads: CASSGGAGEDEQYF. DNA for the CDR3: TGCGCCAGCAGCGGGGGAGCGGGGGAGGACGAGCAGTACTTC.

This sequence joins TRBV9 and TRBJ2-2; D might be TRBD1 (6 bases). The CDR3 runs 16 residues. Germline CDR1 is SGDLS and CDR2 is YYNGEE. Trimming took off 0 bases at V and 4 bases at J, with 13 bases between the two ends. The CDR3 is CASSVAWDKSTGELFF. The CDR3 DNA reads TGTGCCAGCAGCGTAGCCTGGGACAAGAGCACCGGGGAGCTGTTTTTT.

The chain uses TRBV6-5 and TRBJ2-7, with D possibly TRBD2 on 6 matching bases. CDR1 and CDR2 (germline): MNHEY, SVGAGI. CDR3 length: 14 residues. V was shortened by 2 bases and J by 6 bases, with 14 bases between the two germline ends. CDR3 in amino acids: CASSYTDRGSEQYF. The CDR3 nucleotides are TGTGCCAGCAGTTACACAGATCGGGGGTCCGAGCAGTACTTC.

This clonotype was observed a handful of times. CDR3: CASSPPGRCTDTQYF. The CDR3 bases are TGTGCCAGCAGCCCCCCCGGGCGGTGCACAGATACGCAGTATTTT. The chain combines TRBV9 with TRBJ2-3; D unresolved. The CDR3 extends over 15 amino acids. Germline CDR1 SGDLS, CDR2 YYNGEE. Trimming left V 4 bases short and J 1 base short, with 13 bases between.

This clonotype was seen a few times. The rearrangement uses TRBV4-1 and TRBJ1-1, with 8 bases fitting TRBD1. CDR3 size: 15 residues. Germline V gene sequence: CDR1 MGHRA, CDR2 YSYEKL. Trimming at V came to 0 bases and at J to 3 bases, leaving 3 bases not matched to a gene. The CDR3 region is CASSQEGRGHTEAFF. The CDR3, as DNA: TGCGCCAGCAGCCAAGAAGGCAGGGGGCACACTGAAGCTTTCTTT.

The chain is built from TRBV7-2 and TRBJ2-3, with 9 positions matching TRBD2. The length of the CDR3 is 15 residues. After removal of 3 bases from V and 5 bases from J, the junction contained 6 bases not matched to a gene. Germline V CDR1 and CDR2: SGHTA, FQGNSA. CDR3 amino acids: CASSFSISGRDTQYF. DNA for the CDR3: TGTGCCAGCAGCTTTTCGATTAGCGGGAGAGATACGCAGTATTTT.

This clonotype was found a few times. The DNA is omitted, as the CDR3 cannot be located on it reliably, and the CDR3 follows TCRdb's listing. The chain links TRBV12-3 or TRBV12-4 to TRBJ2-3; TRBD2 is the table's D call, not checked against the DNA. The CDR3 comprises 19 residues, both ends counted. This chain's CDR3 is CANTQRTSVPAVHRDTQYF.